The rows below give T cell receptor beta chains drawn from one sample of a study of blood T cell repertoires in COVID-19. Repertoires were generated with immunoSEQ multiplex PCR, while TCRdb's copy carries only in-frame clones and drops some. The data show some 320,000 clones, with around 87% seen just once and roughly 5% held by the top ten. Source material: PBMCs or T cells enriched from blood (not recorded which). The receptors shown here come from a woman aged 25 to 39 who had recovered from COVID-19. CDR3s include the opening cysteine and the closing phenylalanine or tryptophan. The D gene is left open where the match is weak. Size tells how often a clone was seen (once, few, many) or the class of an expanded clone, and some rows leave it out.

V	size	J	D	DNA	CDR3
TRBV19	-	TRBJ2-3	TRBD1	TGTGCCAGTAGTCCCCGGACAGGAGATGCAGATACGCAGTATTTT	CASSPRTGDADTQYF
TRBV6-2/TRBV6-3	-	TRBJ1-1	-	TGTGCCAGCAGTTACTCAGGGAGGGGACTGGACACTGAAGCTTTCTTT	CASSYSGRGLDTEAFF
TRBV18	few	TRBJ1-6	-	TGTGCCAGCTCCCCGCGCGCGGGGAATTCACCCCTCCACTTT	CASSPRAGNSPLHF
TRBV5-1	-	TRBJ1-1	TRBD1	TGCGCCAGCAGCTGGGGACAGGGCCTGGAAACTGAAGCTTTCTTT	CASSWGQGLETEAFF
TRBV6-5	-	TRBJ1-6	-	TGTGCCAGCAGTTCGGCCGGGAATTCACCCCTCCACTTT	CASSSAGNSPLHF
TRBV6-2/TRBV6-3	-	TRBJ1-2	-	TGTGCCAGCAGTTCCTATTCTACGGTTAACTATGGCTACACCTTC	CASSSYSTVNYGYTF
TRBV6-4	-	TRBJ1-1	-	TGTGCCAGCAGTGACAGCGGTACCCCGAACACTGAAGCTTTCTTT	CASSDSGTPNTEAFF
TRBV18	-	TRBJ1-1	-	TGTGCCAGCTCCCCTCGCGGGATTATTATGGACACTGAAGCTTTCTTT	CASSPRGIIMDTEAFF
TRBV2	-	TRBJ2-5	-	TGTGCCAGCAGTGAAAGGGAACAGGGCGGTGAGACCCAGTACTTC	CASSEREQGGETQYF
TRBV11-2	-	TRBJ2-5	-	TGTGCCAGCAGCCTTACTTCAAGTGAATCGGAGACCCAGTACTTC	CASSLTSSESETQYF
TRBV4-1	-	TRBJ2-5	TRBD2	TGCGCCAGCAGCCAAGTGGGACTAGCGGGGGTGAGAGAGACCCAGTACTTC	CASSQVGLAGVRETQYF
TRBV25-1	-	TRBJ1-1	-	TGTGCCAGCAGTGCCCTTTGGGCGGGGAACACTGAAGCTTTCTTT	CASSALWAGNTEAFF
TRBV5-1	-	TRBJ2-7	TRBD1	TGCGCCAGCAGCTTGGGGCAGGGGGCCTACGAGCAGTACTTC	CASSLGQGAYEQYF
TRBV6-1	-	TRBJ1-2	TRBD1	TGTGCCAGCAGTCGGGGGACAGGGACGGAGGGCTACACCTTC	CASSRGTGTEGYTF
TRBV7-2	-	TRBJ1-5	TRBD1	TGTGCCAGCAGCCTACAGGGACAGGGTAATCAGCCCCAGCATTTT	CASSLQGQGNQPQHF
TRBV3-1/TRBV3-2	-	TRBJ1-3	-	TGTGCCAGCAGCCACCTCCCGGGTGGCCTCTCTGGAAACACCATATATTTT	CASSHLPGGLSGNTIYF
TRBV28	-	TRBJ2-1	-	TGTGCCAGCAGTTCTCGAATAGTGGGGGCCTCCTACAATGAGCAGTTCTTC	CASSSRIVGASYNEQFF
TRBV6-4	-	TRBJ2-1	-	TGTGCCAGCAGTCAGGGCCGGAGCTCCTACAATGAGCAGTTCTTC	CASSQGRSSYNEQFF
TRBV2	once	TRBJ1-4	-	TGTGCCAGCAGTGAATTTCTGGGGGCCAATGAAAAACTGTTTTTT	CASSEFLGANEKLFF
TRBV19	-	TRBJ2-2	-	TGTGCCAGTAGTAGCCCACAGGGTGGCCCCGGGGAGCTGTTTTTT	CASSSPQGGPGELFF
TRBV4-1	-	TRBJ2-3	-	TGCGCCAGCAGCGAACGGGAGAAGGCGGGGGCTAGCACAGATACGCAGTATTTT	CASSEREKAGASTDTQYF
TRBV6-5	-	TRBJ2-3	-	TGTGCCAGCGGGCTAGCGAGCACAGATACGCAGTATTTT	CASGLASTDTQYF
TRBV9	-	TRBJ2-4	-	TGTGCCAGCAGCCCCTACAGGGAGGGACGGGCCAAAAACATTCAGTACTTC	CASSPYREGRAKNIQYF
TRBV10-2	-	TRBJ1-1	TRBD1	TGCGCCAGCAGTGAAAGGGACAGGGGATTGGTTGAAGCTTTCTTT	CASSERDRGLVEAFF
TRBV10-2	few	TRBJ1-3	-	TGCGCCAGCAGTGAGGCGGGGGACGGAAACACCATATATTTT	CASSEAGDGNTIYF
TRBV6-6	-	TRBJ2-7	TRBD2	TGTGCCAGCAGTTTCCATGCGGGGGGGGATAACGAGCAGTACTTC	CASSFHAGGDNEQYF
TRBV15	-	TRBJ2-7	-	TGTGCCACCAGCAGAGATGTTGGGCGCTACGAGCAGTACTTC	CATSRDVGRYEQYF
TRBV4-1	-	TRBJ1-4	TRBD1	TGCGCCAGCAAGGGGCAAGACAGGGCGGTTGCAACTAATGAAAAACTGTTTTTT	CASKGQDRAVATNEKLFF
TRBV6-5	-	TRBJ1-2	-	TGTGCCAGCAGTTACTCCCAGGGGCTGTATGGCTACACCTTC	CASSYSQGLYGYTF
TRBV7-9	-	TRBJ1-1	-	TGTGCCAGCAGCCCGAGGACTGTGATGAACACTGAAGCTTTCTTT	CASSPRTVMNTEAFF
TRBV6-5	-	TRBJ2-1	TRBD1	TGTGCCAGCAGCCCGGGACAGGGAAGCAATGAGCAGTTCTTC	CASSPGQGSNEQFF
TRBV2	-	TRBJ1-2	-	TGTGCCAGCAGCCCTACTATGGAGGGTAGTTTTGGCTACACCTTC	CASSPTMEGSFGYTF
TRBV28	-	TRBJ1-5	-	TGTGCCAGCAGTGCTGGAGGCCATCAGCCCCAGCATTTT	CASSAGGHQPQHF
TRBV2	-	TRBJ1-6	-	TGTGCCAGCTCCCTCCGTGGGGCTGCCTATAATTCACCCCTCCACTTT	CASSLRGAAYNSPLHF
TRBV4-1	-	TRBJ2-1	TRBD2	TGCGCCAGCAGCCAAGAACGGGGGGGTCATAATGAGCAGTTCTTC	CASSQERGGHNEQFF
TRBV15	-	TRBJ1-2	TRBD1	TGTGCCACCAGCGCTCCCGGGACAGGGGAGGGTGGAAGGTATGGCTACACCTTC	CATSAPGTGEGGRYGYTF
TRBV19	-	TRBJ1-5	-	TGTGCCAGTAGTATAGGCGGGGTGGGTCAGCCCCAGCATTTT	CASSIGGVGQPQHF
TRBV13	-	TRBJ2-1	-	TGTGCCAGCAGCTCTCAGTCATATCACAATGAGCAGTTCTTC	CASSSQSYHNEQFF
TRBV6-1	-	TRBJ1-4	TRBD1	TGTGCCAGCAGTGAAGCCCCGGGACAGGGGGACGAAAAACTGTTTTTT	CASSEAPGQGDEKLFF
TRBV28	-	TRBJ2-7	TRBD2	TGTGCCAGCAGTGGACTAGCGATAACCTACGAGCAGTACTTC	CASSGLAITYEQYF
TRBV27	-	TRBJ2-5	-	TGTGCCAGCAGTCCCTCTCTGGCAACAGAGACCCAGTACTTC	CASSPSLATETQYF
TRBV15	-	TRBJ1-1	-	TGTGCCACCAGCAGGGACAGAGCGAACACTGAAGCTTTCTTT	CATSRDRANTEAFF
TRBV5-1	-	TRBJ1-4	TRBD1	TGCGCCAGCAGCCAGGGACAGGGGGGCGAAAAACTGTTTTTT	CASSQGQGGEKLFF
TRBV2	-	TRBJ2-5	-	TGTGCCAGCAGTGAGCAAGGAGGGACGGTGGGTGAGACCCAGTACTTC	CASSEQGGTVGETQYF
TRBV6-5	-	TRBJ1-2	TRBD1	TGTGCCAGCAGTTTCAGGGGACAGTCTAACTATGGCTACACCTTC	CASSFRGQSNYGYTF
TRBV4-1	-	TRBJ1-2	-	TGCGCCAGCAGCCAAGATGCAAGCGGGGCGGTCTATGGCTACACCTTC	CASSQDASGAVYGYTF
TRBV6-5	-	TRBJ1-3	-	TGTGCCAGCAGCGTAGGACTTGGAAACACCATATATTTT	CASSVGLGNTIYF
TRBV6-5	-	TRBJ2-7	TRBD2	TGTGCCAGCAGTTACTCTAGCGGGGGGGCGGACGAGCAGTACTTC	CASSYSSGGADEQYF
TRBV4-1	-	TRBJ2-7	TRBD1	TGCGCCAGCAGCCAAGACCCAGGGGGCACCTACGAGCAGTACTTC	CASSQDPGGTYEQYF
TRBV3-1/TRBV3-2	-	TRBJ2-3	TRBD1	TGTGCCAGCAGCCCCTGCGGACCAGGGGGAGTCACAGATACGCAGTATTTT	CASSPCGPGGVTDTQYF
TRBV11-1	-	TRBJ1-3	-	TGTGCCAGCAGCTTAGAGCTCGGGGACTCTGGAAACACCATATATTTT	CASSLELGDSGNTIYF